Following are 12 T cell receptor beta chains from one sample sequenced in a study of beta chain features in type 1 diabetes. TCRB transcripts that were expressed got sequenced, as all of the isolated RNA had been reverse transcribed. Here immunoSEQ multiplex PCR was the method, and the copy in TCRdb shows in-frame clones only, minus some. The sample shows hundreds of thousands of clones, 14% of them seen only once. The sequenced material came from central memory CD4+ T cells from blood. The origin of the receptors is a young man in good health.

This clone occurred a few times. Additional DNA sequences in this sample encode the identical CDR3. The chain couples TRBV9 to TRBJ1-1; perhaps TRBD1 as D (6 bases). The ends were cut back, 4 bases at V and 4 bases at J, with 11 bases in the middle. In germline, CDR1 is SGDLS, CDR2 YYNGEE. The CDR3 has 13 amino acids. Here the CDR3 DNA reads TGTGCCAGCAGCCCGGGGGGCCGCACTGAAGCTTTCTTT. It encodes CASSPGGRTEAFF.

The rearrangement links TRBV18 to TRBJ1-1; 7 nucleotides agree with TRBD1. CDR1 is KGHSH and CDR2 is LQKENI in the germline V gene. The CDR3 runs 14 residues. Unmatched junction bases numbered 7, after V lost 4 bases and J lost 5 bases. This CDR3 is CASSLRQGETEAFF. DNA for the CDR3: TGTGCCAGCTCACTTCGGCAGGGGGAAACTGAAGCTTTCTTT.

This clone appeared many times. The V gene is TRBV29-1, the J gene TRBJ2-5, with D hard to call. Trimming took 3 bases from V and 5 from J, leaving 10 bases between them. The germline gives CDR1 SQVTM, CDR2 ANQGSEA. The length of the CDR3 is 12 residues. The CDR3, as DNA: TGCAGCGTTGATGTTGGCGGTGAGACCCAGTACTTC. Residues: CSVDVGGETQYF.

For this clone: The same CDR3 also results from other DNA sequences found in this sample. The rearrangement joins TRBV2 to TRBJ2-3, with no clear D. The CDR3 covers 11 residues. The V gene lost 3 bases and the J gene lost 6 bases, with 4 bases spanning the gap. Germline CDR1 reads SNHLY; CDR2 reads FYNNEI. The CDR3 here is CASSERDTQYF. The CDR3 DNA reads TGTGCCAGCAGTGAGCGGGATACGCAGTATTTT.

The chain combines TRBV4-3 with TRBJ1-2; D is undetermined. This CDR3 is built from 15 residues. CDR1 is LGHNA and CDR2 is YSLEER in the germline V gene. Trimming stripped 0 bases from V and 4 bases from J, with 12 bases between. For the CDR3, the DNA is TGCGCCAGCAGCCAAGATAGCTCAGCCGTCTATGGCTACACCTTC. Protein: CASSQDSSAVYGYTF.

The CDR3, as DNA: TGTGCCAGCTCACCGGGCACCGGGACTGGGGCCTACGAGCAGTACTTC. Amino acids: CASSPGTGTGAYEQYF. This sequence joins TRBV18 and TRBJ2-7; possibly TRBD2 for D (6 bases). The CDR3 has 16 residues. In germline, CDR1 is KGHSH, CDR2 LQKENI. Trimming took off 3 bases at V and 2 bases at J, with 17 bases between the two ends.

The chain employs TRBV7-2 and TRBJ1-5; D possibly corresponds to TRBD1 (5 bases). The germline gives CDR1 SGHTA, CDR2 FQGNSA. This CDR3 has 14 amino acids. V shed 5 bases and J shed 4 bases, with 12 bases lying between them. In DNA, the CDR3 is TGTGCCAGCAGCGTCGAACGGACAAATCAGCCCCAGCATTTT. It translates to CASSVERTNQPQHF.

V gene TRBV6-6 combines with J gene TRBJ1-5; no clear D gene. V lost 9 bases, J lost 5 bases, and 23 bases lay in between. CDR3 size: 16 residues. The germline V gene encodes CDR1 MNHNY and CDR2 SVGAGI (reference sequence). This CDR3 reads CASKLRMGGRDQPQHF. The CDR3 bases are TGTGCCAGTAAGTTACGTATGGGAGGGAGAGATCAGCCCCAGCATTTT.

The sample holds a few counts of this clone. The rearrangement uses TRBV5-4 and TRBJ1-1; 8 bases agree with TRBD1. Germline CDR1 and CDR2: SGHNT and YYREEE (reference sequence). CDR3 size: 14 residues. After removal of 4 bases from V and 5 bases from J, the junction contained 7 bases not matched to a gene. The CDR3 sequence: CASSLQGARTEAFF. CDR3 coding DNA: TGTGCCAGCAGCCTCCAGGGGGCGCGGACTGAAGCTTTCTTT.

This clone was observed a handful of times. The genes are TRBV10-1 and TRBJ2-4; D is uncertain. The germline CDR1 and CDR2 sequences are WNHNN and SYGVQD (reference sequence). This CDR3 is 15 amino acids long. V was shortened by 3 bases and J by 0 bases, with 9 bases between the two germline ends. Here the CDR3 DNA reads TGCGCCAGCAGTGACCAGGCCTCAGCCAAAAACATTCAGTACTTC. Translating it yields CASSDQASAKNIQYF.

This chain uses TRBV6-5 with TRBJ2-3, with 7 nucleotides matching TRBD1. Germline CDR1 is MNHEY and CDR2 is SVGAGI. The ends lost 6 bases at V and 2 bases at J; junction bases unmatched: 8. The CDR3 spans 15 residues. CDR3: CASRTDRWATDTQYF. DNA of the CDR3: TGTGCCAGCAGAACGGACAGGTGGGCCACAGATACGCAGTATTTT.

This clone was seen a handful of times. The genes are TRBV7-8 and TRBJ2-1; D possibly corresponds to TRBD2 (5 bases). Trimming stripped 2 bases from V and 3 bases from J, with 11 bases between. This CDR3 has 15 amino acids. Germline V gene lookup returns CDR1 SGHVS and CDR2 FQNEAQ. CDR3 sequence (DNA): TGTGCCAGCAGCTTACGGCGGGTTGGCTACAATGAGCAGTTCTTC. Its translation is CASSLRRVGYNEQFF. The full variable domain, in which reference TRBV7-8 and TRBJ2-1 provide the parts outside the CDR3, is GAGVSQSPRYKVAKRGQDVALRCDPISGHVSLFWYQQALGQGPEFLTYFQNEAQLDKSGLPSDRFFAERPEGSVSTLKIQRTQQEDSAVYLCASSLRRVGYNEQFFGPGTRLTVL.